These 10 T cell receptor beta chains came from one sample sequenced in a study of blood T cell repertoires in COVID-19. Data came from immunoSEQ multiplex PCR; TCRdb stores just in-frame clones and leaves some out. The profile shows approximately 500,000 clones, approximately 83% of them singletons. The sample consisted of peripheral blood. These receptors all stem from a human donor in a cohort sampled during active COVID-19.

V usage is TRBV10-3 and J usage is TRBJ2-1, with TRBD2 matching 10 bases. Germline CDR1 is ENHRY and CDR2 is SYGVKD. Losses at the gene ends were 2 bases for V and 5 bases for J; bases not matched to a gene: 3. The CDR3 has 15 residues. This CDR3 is CAISEVGLADNEQFF. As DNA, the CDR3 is TGTGCCATCAGTGAGGTTGGACTAGCGGACAATGAGCAGTTCTTC.

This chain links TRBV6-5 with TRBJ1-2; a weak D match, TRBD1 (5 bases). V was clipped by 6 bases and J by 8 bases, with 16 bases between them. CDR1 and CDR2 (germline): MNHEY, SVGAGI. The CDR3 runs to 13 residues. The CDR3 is CASSSRAYEGYTF. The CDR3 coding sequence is TGTGCCAGCAGCTCCAGGGCCTACGAAGGCTACACCTTC.

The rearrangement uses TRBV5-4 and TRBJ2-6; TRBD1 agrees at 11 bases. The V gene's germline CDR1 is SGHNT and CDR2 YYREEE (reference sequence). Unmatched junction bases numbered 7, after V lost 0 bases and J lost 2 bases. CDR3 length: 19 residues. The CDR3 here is CASSLGGQGAMAGANVLTF. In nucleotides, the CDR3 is TGTGCCAGCAGCTTGGGCGGACAGGGGGCAATGGCTGGGGCCAACGTCCTGACTTTC.

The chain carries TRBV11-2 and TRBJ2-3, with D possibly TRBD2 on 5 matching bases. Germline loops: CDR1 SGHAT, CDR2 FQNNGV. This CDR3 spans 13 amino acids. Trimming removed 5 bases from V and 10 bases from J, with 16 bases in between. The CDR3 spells CASSQLATEAQYF. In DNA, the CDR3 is TGTGCCAGCAGCCAGCTAGCCACCGAGGCGCAGTATTTT.

As DNA, the CDR3 is TGCGCCAGCAGCCGAGTAAGGACTAGCGGTTCCCAAGAGACCCAGTACTTC. It yields the protein CASSRVRTSGSQETQYF. The V and J genes are TRBV4-1 and TRBJ2-5; TRBD2 agrees at 10 bases. CDR1 and CDR2 from the germline V gene are MGHRA and YSYEKL. V lost 4 bases, J lost 1 base, and 9 bases stayed unmatched. The CDR3 spans 17 residues.

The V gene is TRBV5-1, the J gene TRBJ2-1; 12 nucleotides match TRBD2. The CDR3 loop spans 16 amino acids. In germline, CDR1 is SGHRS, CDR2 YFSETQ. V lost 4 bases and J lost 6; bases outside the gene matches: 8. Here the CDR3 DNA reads TGCGCCAGCAGCCTATGGACTAGCGGGACGTCCAATGAGCAGTTCTTC. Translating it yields CASSLWTSGTSNEQFF.

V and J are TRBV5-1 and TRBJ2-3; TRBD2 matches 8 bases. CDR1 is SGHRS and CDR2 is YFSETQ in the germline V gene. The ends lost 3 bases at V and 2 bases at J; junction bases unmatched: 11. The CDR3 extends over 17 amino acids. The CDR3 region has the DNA TGCGCCAGCAGCTCTTCCCCTAGCGGGCCCTTCACAGATACGCAGTATTTT. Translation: CASSSSPSGPFTDTQYF.

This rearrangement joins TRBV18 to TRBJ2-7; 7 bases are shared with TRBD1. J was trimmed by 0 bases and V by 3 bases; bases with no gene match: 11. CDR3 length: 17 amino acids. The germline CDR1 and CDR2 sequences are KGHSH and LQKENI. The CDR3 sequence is CASSPYPGTVHSYEQYF. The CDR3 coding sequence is TGTGCCAGCTCACCCTACCCCGGGACAGTGCACTCCTACGAGCAGTACTTC.

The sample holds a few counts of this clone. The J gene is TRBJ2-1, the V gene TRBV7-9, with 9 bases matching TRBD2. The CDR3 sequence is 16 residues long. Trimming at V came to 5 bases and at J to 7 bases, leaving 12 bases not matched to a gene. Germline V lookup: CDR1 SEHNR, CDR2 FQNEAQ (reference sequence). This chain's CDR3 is CASSKGPGLAANEQFF. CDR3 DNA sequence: TGTGCCAGCAGCAAAGGCCCGGGACTAGCCGCAAATGAGCAGTTCTTC.

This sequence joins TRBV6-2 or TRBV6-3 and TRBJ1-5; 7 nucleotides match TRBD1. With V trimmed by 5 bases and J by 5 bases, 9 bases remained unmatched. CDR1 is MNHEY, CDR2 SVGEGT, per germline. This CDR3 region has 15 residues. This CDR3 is CASSPTGPDYQPQHF. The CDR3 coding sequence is TGTGCCAGCAGTCCGACAGGGCCCGATTATCAGCCCCAGCATTTT.